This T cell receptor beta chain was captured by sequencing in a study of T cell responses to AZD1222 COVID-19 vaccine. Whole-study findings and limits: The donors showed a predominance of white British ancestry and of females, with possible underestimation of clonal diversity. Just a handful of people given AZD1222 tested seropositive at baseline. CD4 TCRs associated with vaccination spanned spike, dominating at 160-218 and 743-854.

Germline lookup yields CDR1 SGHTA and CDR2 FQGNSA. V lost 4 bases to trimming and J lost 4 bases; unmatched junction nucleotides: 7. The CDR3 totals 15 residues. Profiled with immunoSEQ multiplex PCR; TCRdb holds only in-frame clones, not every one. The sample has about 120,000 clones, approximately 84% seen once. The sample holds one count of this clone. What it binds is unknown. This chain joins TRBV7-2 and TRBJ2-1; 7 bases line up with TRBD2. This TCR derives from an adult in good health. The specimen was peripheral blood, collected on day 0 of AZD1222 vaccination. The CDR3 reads CASSSREDWYNEQFF. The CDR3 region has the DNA TGTGCCAGCAGCTCCCGGGAGGATTGGTACAATGAGCAGTTCTTC.